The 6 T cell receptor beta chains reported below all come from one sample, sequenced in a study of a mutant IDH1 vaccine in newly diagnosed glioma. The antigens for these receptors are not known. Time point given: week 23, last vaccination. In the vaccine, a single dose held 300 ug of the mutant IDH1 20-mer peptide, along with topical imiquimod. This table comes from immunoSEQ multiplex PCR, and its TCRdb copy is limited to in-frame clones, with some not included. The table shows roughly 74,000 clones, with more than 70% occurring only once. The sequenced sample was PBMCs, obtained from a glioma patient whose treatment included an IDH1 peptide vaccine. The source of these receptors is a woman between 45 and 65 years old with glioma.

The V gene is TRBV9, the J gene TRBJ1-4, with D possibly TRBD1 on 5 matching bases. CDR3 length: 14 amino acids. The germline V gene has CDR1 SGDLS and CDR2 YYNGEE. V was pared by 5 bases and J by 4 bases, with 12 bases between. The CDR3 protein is CASSIDSFNEKLFF. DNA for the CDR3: TGTGCCAGCAGTATAGACAGCTTTAATGAAAAACTGTTTTTT. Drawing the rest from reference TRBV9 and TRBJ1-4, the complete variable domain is DSGVTQTPKHLITATGQRVTLRCSPRSGDLSVYWYQQSLDQGLQFLIQYYNGEERAKGNILERFSAQQFPDLHSELNLSSLELGDSALYFCASSIDSFNEKLFFGSGTQLSVL.

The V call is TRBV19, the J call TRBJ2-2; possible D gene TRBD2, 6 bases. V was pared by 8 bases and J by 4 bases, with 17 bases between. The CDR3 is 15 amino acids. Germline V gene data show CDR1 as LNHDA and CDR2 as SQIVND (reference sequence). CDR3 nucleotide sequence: TGTGCCAGTTCACTCGACGACGGGGGCACCGGGGAGCTGTTTTTT. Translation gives CASSLDDGGTGELFF.

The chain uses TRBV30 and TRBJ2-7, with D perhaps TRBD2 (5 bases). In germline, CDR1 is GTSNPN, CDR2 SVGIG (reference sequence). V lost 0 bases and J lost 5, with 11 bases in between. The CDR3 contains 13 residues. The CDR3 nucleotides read TGTGCCTGGAGTGTATCGGGGTTGGACGAGCAGTACTTC. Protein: CAWSVSGLDEQYF.

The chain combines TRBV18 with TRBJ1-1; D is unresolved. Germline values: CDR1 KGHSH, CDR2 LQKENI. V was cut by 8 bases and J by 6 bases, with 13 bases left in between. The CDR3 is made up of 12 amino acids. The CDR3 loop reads CASRLKEAEAFF. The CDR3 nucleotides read TGTGCCAGCCGGTTAAAGGAGGCTGAAGCTTTCTTT.

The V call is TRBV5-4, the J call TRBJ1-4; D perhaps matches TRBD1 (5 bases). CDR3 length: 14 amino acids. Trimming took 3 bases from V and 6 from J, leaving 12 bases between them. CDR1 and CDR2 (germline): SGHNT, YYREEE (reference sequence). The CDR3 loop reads CASSSGDGDEKLFF. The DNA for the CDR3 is TGTGCCAGCAGCTCGGGGGACGGGGATGAAAAACTGTTTTTT.

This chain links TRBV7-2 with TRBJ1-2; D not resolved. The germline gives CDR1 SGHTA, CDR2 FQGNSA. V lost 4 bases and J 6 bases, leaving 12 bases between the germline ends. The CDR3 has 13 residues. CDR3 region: CASSSSPGDGYTF. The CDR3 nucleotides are TGTGCCAGCAGCTCGTCCCCGGGAGATGGCTACACCTTC.